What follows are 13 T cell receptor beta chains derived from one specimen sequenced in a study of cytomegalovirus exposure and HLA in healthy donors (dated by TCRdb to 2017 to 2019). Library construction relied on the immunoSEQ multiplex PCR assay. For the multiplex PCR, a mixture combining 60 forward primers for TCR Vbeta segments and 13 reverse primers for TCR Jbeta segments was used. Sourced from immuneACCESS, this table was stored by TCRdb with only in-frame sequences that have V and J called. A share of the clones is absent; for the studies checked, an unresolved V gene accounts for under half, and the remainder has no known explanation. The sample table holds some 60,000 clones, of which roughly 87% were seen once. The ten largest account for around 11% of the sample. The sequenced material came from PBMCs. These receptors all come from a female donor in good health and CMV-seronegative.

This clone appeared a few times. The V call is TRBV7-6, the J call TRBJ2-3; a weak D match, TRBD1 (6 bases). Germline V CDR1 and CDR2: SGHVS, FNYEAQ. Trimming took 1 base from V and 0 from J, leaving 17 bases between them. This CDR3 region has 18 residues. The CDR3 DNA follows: TGTGCCAGCAGCTTAGGGGACACGGAACCTTATAGCACAGATACGCAGTATTTT. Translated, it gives CASSLGDTEPYSTDTQYF.

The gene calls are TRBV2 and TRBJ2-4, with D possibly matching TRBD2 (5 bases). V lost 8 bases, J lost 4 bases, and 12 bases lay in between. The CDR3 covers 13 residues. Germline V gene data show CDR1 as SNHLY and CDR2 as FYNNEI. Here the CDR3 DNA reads TGTGCCAGCCAGGAGGCTCAGAAAAACATTCAGTACTTC. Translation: CASQEAQKNIQYF.

The DNA for the CDR3 is TGTGCCAGCAGCCGATACACAGGCCCTAATGAAAAACTGTTTTTT. It is translated as CASSRYTGPNEKLFF. The chain employs TRBV7-8 and TRBJ1-4, with D possibly matching TRBD1 (5 bases). Trimming removed 5 bases at V and 3 bases at J, with 13 bases between. Germline-derived CDR1 and CDR2 are SGHVS and FQNEAQ. The CDR3 covers 15 residues.

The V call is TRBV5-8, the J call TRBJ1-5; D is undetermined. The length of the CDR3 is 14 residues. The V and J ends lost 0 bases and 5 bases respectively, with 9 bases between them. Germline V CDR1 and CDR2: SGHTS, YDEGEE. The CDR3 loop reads CASSLGQPYQPQHF. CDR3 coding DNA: TGTGCCAGCAGCTTGGGACAACCTTATCAGCCCCAGCATTTT. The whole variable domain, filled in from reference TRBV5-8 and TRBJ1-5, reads EAGVTQSPTHLIKTRGQQATLRCSPISGHTSVYWYQQALGLGLQFLLWYDEGEERNRGNFPPRFSGRQFPNYSSELNVNALELEDSALYLCASSLGQPYQPQHFGDGTRLSIL.

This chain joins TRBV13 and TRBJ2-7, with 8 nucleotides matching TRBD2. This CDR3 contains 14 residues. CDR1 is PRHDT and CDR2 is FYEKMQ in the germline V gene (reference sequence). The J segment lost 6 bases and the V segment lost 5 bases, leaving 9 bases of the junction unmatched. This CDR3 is CASSLRSSGGEQYF. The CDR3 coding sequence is TGTGCCAGCAGCCTCCGGTCCAGCGGGGGCGAGCAGTACTTC.

CDR3 nucleotide sequence: TGTGCCAGCAGCCATTTCAGGACCACAGGCGGGGAGCTGTTTTTT. The encoded protein is CASSHFRTTGGELFF. V gene TRBV14 combines with J gene TRBJ2-2, with a possible D match to TRBD1 (5 bases). Trimming removed 3 bases from V and 7 bases from J, with 15 bases in between. The germline gives CDR1 SGHDN, CDR2 FVKESK. This CDR3 region has 15 residues.

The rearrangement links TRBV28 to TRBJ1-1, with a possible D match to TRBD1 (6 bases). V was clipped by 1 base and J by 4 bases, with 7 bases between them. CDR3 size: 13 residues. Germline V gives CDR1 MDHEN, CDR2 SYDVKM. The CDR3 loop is CASSLLGATEAFF. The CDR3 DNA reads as TGTGCCAGCAGTTTATTGGGGGCCACTGAAGCTTTCTTT.

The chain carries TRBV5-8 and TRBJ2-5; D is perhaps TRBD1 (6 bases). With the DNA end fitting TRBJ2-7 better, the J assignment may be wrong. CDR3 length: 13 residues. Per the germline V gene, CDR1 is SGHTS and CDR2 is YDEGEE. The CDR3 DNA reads TGTGCCCTCATTGGGGGACAAGCCTACGAGCAGTACTTC. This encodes CALIGGQAYEQYF.

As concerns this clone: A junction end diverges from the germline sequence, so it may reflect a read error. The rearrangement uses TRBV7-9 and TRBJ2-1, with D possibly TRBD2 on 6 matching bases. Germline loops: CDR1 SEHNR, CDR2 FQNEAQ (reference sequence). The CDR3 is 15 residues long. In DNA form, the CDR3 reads TGTTCCAGCAGCTTAGAGGAGGGTTCCTACAATGAGCAGTTCTTC. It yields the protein CSSSLEEGSYNEQFF.

The chain's CDR3 is CASSTGTSSYEQYF. The DNA of the CDR3 is TGCGCCAGCAGTACCGGGACTTCCTCCTACGAGCAGTACTTC. The rearrangement uses TRBV5-1 and TRBJ2-7; D might be TRBD2 (6 bases). Trimming shortened V by 5 bases and J by 0 bases, and 12 bases separated the two germline ends. The length of the CDR3 is 14 residues. Germline V gene data show CDR1 as SGHRS and CDR2 as YFSETQ.

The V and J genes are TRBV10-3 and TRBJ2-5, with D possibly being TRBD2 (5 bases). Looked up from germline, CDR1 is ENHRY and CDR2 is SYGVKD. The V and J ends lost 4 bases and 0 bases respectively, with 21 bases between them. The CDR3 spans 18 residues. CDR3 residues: CAISGGESHLLYQETQYF. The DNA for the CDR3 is TGTGCCATCAGTGGTGGGGAGAGCCACCTCTTGTACCAAGAGACCCAGTACTTC.

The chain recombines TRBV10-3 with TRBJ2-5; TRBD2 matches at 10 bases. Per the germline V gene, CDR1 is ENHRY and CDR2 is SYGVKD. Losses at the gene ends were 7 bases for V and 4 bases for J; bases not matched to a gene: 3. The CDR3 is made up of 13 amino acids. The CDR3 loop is CAIMVAGGETQYF. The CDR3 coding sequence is TGTGCCATCATGGTAGCGGGAGGAGAGACCCAGTACTTC.

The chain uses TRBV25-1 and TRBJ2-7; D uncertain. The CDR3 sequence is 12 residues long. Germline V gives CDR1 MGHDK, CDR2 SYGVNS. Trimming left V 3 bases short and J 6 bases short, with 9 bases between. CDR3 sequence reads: CASSENRVEQYF. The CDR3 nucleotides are TGTGCCAGCAGTGAGAATAGAGTCGAGCAGTACTTC.